The 27 T cell receptor beta chains reported below all come from one sample, sequenced in a study of cytomegalovirus exposure and HLA in healthy donors. The PCR employed 60 Vbeta primers together with 13 Jbeta primers. Profiling relied on immunoSEQ multiplex PCR, and the TCRdb table lists in-frame clones only, not all of them. The table lists around 230,000 clones, about three quarters of them singletons. Sequencing was performed on PBMCs. The receptors stem from a boy aged 5 to 17 in good health and CMV-seronegative.

The rearrangement uses TRBV11-3 and TRBJ2-7; no clear D. In germline, CDR1 is SGHNT, CDR2 YENEEA. Between the trimmed V and J ends, which lost 1 base and 1 base, there was a span of 11 bases. CDR3 size: 15 residues. The CDR3 DNA sequence: TGTGCCAGCAGCTTAGGAACAATGACTTCCTACGAGCAGTACTTC. Translation: CASSLGTMTSYEQYF.

The chain uses TRBV12-5 and TRBJ1-1; 7 positions agree with TRBD1. V lost 1 base to trimming and J lost 4 bases; unmatched junction nucleotides: 6. In germline, CDR1 is LGHNT, CDR2 FRNRAP. This CDR3 region has 15 residues. The CDR3 here is CASGLELQGGTEAFF. In nucleotides, the CDR3 is TGTGCTAGTGGTTTGGAACTTCAGGGGGGCACTGAAGCTTTCTTT.

In its sample, this clone was seen a few times. This same CDR3 is encoded by further DNA sequences in the sample. The gene calls are TRBV6-5 and TRBJ2-7; 8 bases align to TRBD1. Germline assignment: CDR1 MNHEY and CDR2 SVGAGI. There are 13 residues in the CDR3. Trimming removed 3 bases from V and 5 bases from J; junction bases left unmatched: 3. CDR3 sequence: CASSYGTGHEQYF. CDR3 in DNA: TGTGCCAGCAGTTATGGGACAGGACACGAGCAGTACTTC.

The V and J genes are TRBV5-6 and TRBJ2-3; TRBD2 matches 8 bases. CDR1 is SGHDT and CDR2 is YYEEEE in the germline V gene. The V and J ends lost 1 base and 6 bases, in that order; junction bases with no gene match: 7. The CDR3 is 15 amino acids. In DNA, the CDR3 is TGTGCCAGCAGCTTGAGCGGGAGAAGATTGGATACGCAGTATTTT. Protein product: CASSLSGRRLDTQYF.

The chain uses TRBV5-1 and TRBJ2-2, with 7 bases lining up with TRBD2. The ends lost 4 bases at V and 6 bases at J; junction bases unmatched: 9. The CDR3 contains 15 residues. The germline gives CDR1 SGHRS, CDR2 YFSETQ. The DNA for the CDR3 is TGCGCCAGCAGCCCCTATCCTCGGGGGGCCGGGGAGCTGTTTTTT. This translates into CASSPYPRGAGELFF.

As regards this clone: Compared with germline, one end of the junction differs, possibly owing to a read error. Other DNA sequences in this specimen translate into the identical CDR3. The chain joins TRBV2 to TRBJ2-2, with TRBD2 as a possible D gene (5 bases). CDR3 length: 14 amino acids. Germline V CDR1 and CDR2: SNHLY, FYNNEI. The CDR3 spells CASGGLSNTGELFF. The CDR3 nucleotides are TGTGCCAGCGGCGGATTGTCGAACACCGGGGAGCTGTTTTTC.

The CDR3 DNA reads as TGCGCCAGCAGCTTCCACGGGACTAGCGGAACCTACGAGCAGTACTTC. This encodes CASSFHGTSGTYEQYF. The rearrangement links TRBV5-1 to TRBJ2-7; TRBD2 aligns across 11 bases. Germline CDR1 is SGHRS and CDR2 is YFSETQ. V shed 2 bases, J shed 2 bases, and the junction held 6 bases outside the gene matches. The CDR3 covers 16 residues.

This chain joins TRBV12-5 and TRBJ2-3; 7 bases fit TRBD2. V was clipped by 2 bases and J by 2 bases; unmatched bases: 7. The germline V gene has CDR1 LGHNT and CDR2 FRNRAP. The CDR3 has 16 residues. The CDR3 nucleotides read TGTGCTAGTGGTTTGCGTATAGCGGGTTACACAGATACGCAGTATTTT. Its translation: CASGLRIAGYTDTQYF.

In nucleotides, the CDR3 is TGTGCCACCAGCAGAGGGCGCAGGGGAGGGCCTGGCTACACCTTC. It specifies CATSRGRRGGPGYTF. The chain recombines TRBV15 with TRBJ1-2; a weak D match, TRBD1 (6 bases). The CDR3 runs to 15 residues. In germline, CDR1 is LNHNV, CDR2 YYDKDF (reference sequence). Trimming took off 1 base at V and 7 bases at J, with 16 bases between the two ends. The whole variable domain, filled in from reference TRBV15 and TRBJ1-2, reads DAMVIQNPRYQVTQFGKPVTLSCSQTLNHNVMYWYQQKSSQAPKLLFHYYDKDFNNEADTPDNFQSRRPNTSFCFLDIRSPGLGDTAMYLCATSRGRRGGPGYTFGSGTRLTVV.

V usage is TRBV5-1 and J usage is TRBJ1-1, with D possibly matching TRBD1 (5 bases). The CDR3 totals 13 residues. Trimming took 2 bases from V and 5 from J, leaving 10 bases between them. Germline V gene data show CDR1 as SGHRS and CDR2 as YFSETQ. The CDR3 is CASSFGGGTEAFF. The DNA for the CDR3 is TGCGCCAGCAGCTTCGGGGGGGGGACTGAAGCTTTCTTT. Filled out from reference TRBV5-1 and TRBJ1-1, the complete variable domain reads KAGVTQTPRYLIKTRGQQVTLSCSPISGHRSVSWYQQTPGQGLQFLFEYFSETQRNKGNFPGRFSGRQFSNSRSEMNVSTLELGDSALYLCASSFGGGTEAFFGQGTRLTVV.

This clone turned up a few times. The gene calls are TRBV6-5 and TRBJ2-1; D unclear. This CDR3 is 13 amino acids long. Deletions cut 2 bases from V and 5 bases from J, with 7 bases between. From germline, CDR1 is MNHEY and CDR2 SVGAGI. CDR3 sequence reads: CASSYSTNNEQFF. The CDR3 DNA is TGTGCCAGCAGTTACAGCACTAACAATGAGCAGTTCTTC.

The V and J genes are TRBV9 and TRBJ2-2; D perhaps matches TRBD2 (6 bases). Germline V gives CDR1 SGDLS, CDR2 YYNGEE. The length of the CDR3 is 12 residues. This CDR3 is CRVGGYTGELFF. In DNA, the CDR3 is TGTCGTGTTGGGGGGTACACCGGGGAGCTGTTTTTT.

The V and J genes are TRBV5-6 and TRBJ1-2; 8 nucleotides agree with TRBD1. The CDR3 runs 14 residues. Trimming cost V 0 bases and J 4 bases; bases outside gene matches: 2. Germline-derived CDR1 and CDR2 are SGHDT and YYEEEE. CDR3 sequence (DNA): TGTGCCAGCAGCTTGGCAGGGGGCAGCTATGGCTACACCTTC. Protein sequence: CASSLAGGSYGYTF.

On this clone: The junction departs from germline at one end; a sequencing error may be responsible. CDR3: CASSHSKLGYEQYF. In DNA form, the CDR3 reads TGTGCCAGCAGTCACTCGAAACTAGGCTACGAGCAGTACTTC. V gene TRBV6-5 combines with J gene TRBJ2-7; a weak D match, TRBD2 (5 bases). The germline V gene has CDR1 MNHEY and CDR2 SVGAGI. This CDR3 region has 14 residues.

The chain combines TRBV6-5 with TRBJ2-1; tentatively, D is TRBD1 (6 bases). Trimming removed 7 bases from V and 1 base from J, with 14 bases in between. This CDR3 spans 15 amino acids. Germline V lookup: CDR1 MNHEY, CDR2 SVGAGI. This CDR3 is CASTPWQGSYNEQFF. The CDR3, as DNA: TGTGCCAGCACCCCTTGGCAGGGGTCCTACAATGAGCAGTTCTTC.

The chain employs TRBV14 and TRBJ2-2, with a weak D call TRBD2 (5 bases). Trimming pared 8 bases from V and 5 bases from J, leaving 15 bases between. Germline V CDR1 and CDR2: SGHDN, FVKESK. CDR3 length equals 14 residues. In nucleotides, the CDR3 is TGTGCCAGCCGGGGTTCTGTTCCTACCGGGGAGCTGTTTTTT. Its translation: CASRGSVPTGELFF.

The gene calls are TRBV19 and TRBJ2-1; the match to TRBD2 covers 13 bases. The CDR3 loop spans 13 amino acids. Germline V gene lookup returns CDR1 LNHDA and CDR2 SQIVND (reference sequence). Trimming cost V 8 bases and J 7 bases; bases outside gene matches: 2. The CDR3 DNA reads as TGTGCCAGTGGGGGACTAGCGGGGAATGAGCAGTTCTTC. Protein: CASGGLAGNEQFF.

CDR3 loop: CASSPNLDTQYF. In DNA, the CDR3 is TGTGCCAGCTCACCTAATTTGGATACGCAGTATTTT. The rearrangement links TRBV18 to TRBJ2-3; D gene unclear. V was pared by 3 bases and J by 6 bases, with 7 bases between. Germline loops: CDR1 KGHSH, CDR2 LQKENI. The CDR3 loop spans 12 amino acids.

The chain has TRBV6-4 and TRBJ1-1; 7 bases agree with TRBD1. The trim removed 5 bases at V and 8 bases at J, leaving 8 bases unmatched. The CDR3 is 13 residues long. Germline CDR1 reads MRHNA; CDR2 reads SNTAGT. The CDR3 nucleotides are TGTGCCAGCAGTAAAGAACTCAGGGGGGAAGCTTTCTTT. Its protein product is CASSKELRGEAFF.

This clone was found a few times. This chain links TRBV30 with TRBJ1-2; 7 positions match TRBD1. V lost 3 bases and J lost 8; bases outside the gene matches: 12. Per the germline V gene, CDR1 is GTSNPN and CDR2 is SVGIG (reference sequence). The CDR3 totals 14 residues. The CDR3 loop is CAWRTGGGPCGYTF. CDR3 DNA: TGTGCCTGGAGGACAGGAGGGGGCCCCTGCGGCTACACCTTC. The full variable domain, with the rest looked up from reference TRBV30 and TRBJ1-2, is SQTIHQWPATLVQPVGSPLSLECTVEGTSNPNLYWYRQAAGRGLQLLFYSVGIGQISSEVPQNLSASRPQDRQFILSSKKLLLSDSGFYLCAWRTGGGPCGYTFGSGTRLTVV.

The genes are TRBV7-9 and TRBJ2-7; perhaps TRBD1 as D (6 bases). The CDR3 contains 17 residues. Between the trimmed V and J ends, which lost 4 bases and 2 bases, there was a span of 21 bases. Germline V CDR1 and CDR2: SEHNR, FQNEAQ (reference sequence). The CDR3 loop reads CASSSQRQDRMPYEQYF. DNA of the CDR3: TGTGCCAGCAGCTCCCAGAGACAGGACCGCATGCCCTACGAGCAGTACTTC.

The gene calls are TRBV10-3 and TRBJ1-2; TRBD1 is a possible D gene (5 bases). Germline assignment: CDR1 ENHRY and CDR2 SYGVKD. CDR3 length: 16 residues. V lost 3 bases and J lost 3, with 17 bases in between. The CDR3, as DNA: TGTGCCATCAGTGACGGGGGGGTCAGGAGGGACTATGGCTACACCTTC. Translation: CAISDGGVRRDYGYTF.

The chain combines TRBV19 with TRBJ2-3; 7 bases are shared with TRBD2. The length of the CDR3 is 15 residues. Trimming took 7 bases from V and 0 from J; bases not matched to a gene: 7. Germline values: CDR1 LNHDA, CDR2 SQIVND (reference sequence). CDR3 DNA: TGTGCCAGTAATGCAGTTAGCGGGAGCACAGATACGCAGTATTTT. Protein sequence: CASNAVSGSTDTQYF.

The rearrangement uses TRBV5-1 and TRBJ1-1, with 12 nucleotides matching TRBD1. This CDR3 has 17 residues. Losses at the gene ends were 4 bases for V and 5 bases for J; bases not matched to a gene: 12. The germline V gene encodes CDR1 SGHRS and CDR2 YFSETQ. In DNA, the CDR3 is TGCGCCAGCAGCCGCTACGGGACAGGGGGCGATGGAACTGAAGCTTTCTTT. It encodes CASSRYGTGGDGTEAFF. The whole variable domain, remainder taken from reference TRBV5-1 and TRBJ1-1, is KAGVTQTPRYLIKTRGQQVTLSCSPISGHRSVSWYQQTPGQGLQFLFEYFSETQRNKGNFPGRFSGRQFSNSRSEMNVSTLELGDSALYLCASSRYGTGGDGTEAFFGQGTRLTVV.

The chain employs TRBV5-8 and TRBJ1-1; tentatively, D is TRBD1 (5 bases). V shed 1 base and J shed 5 bases, with 12 bases lying between them. Germline V gene lookup returns CDR1 SGHTS and CDR2 YDEGEE. This CDR3 has 14 amino acids. The CDR3 here is CASSLSAGGTEAFF. CDR3 bases: TGTGCCAGCAGCTTGTCGGCGGGGGGGACTGAAGCTTTCTTT. The full variable domain, its missing parts supplied by reference TRBV5-8 and TRBJ1-1, is EAGVTQSPTHLIKTRGQQATLRCSPISGHTSVYWYQQALGLGLQFLLWYDEGEERNRGNFPPRFSGRQFPNYSSELNVNALELEDSALYLCASSLSAGGTEAFFGQGTRLTVV.

This clone was found once. The rearrangement uses TRBV18 and TRBJ2-4; D possibly corresponds to TRBD1 (5 bases). The V gene lost 0 bases and the J gene lost 0 bases, with 12 bases spanning the gap. From germline, CDR1 is KGHSH and CDR2 LQKENI. CDR3 size: 17 residues. The CDR3 nucleotides read TGTGCCAGCTCACCACCGCTCTCCCAGGGAGCCAAAAACATTCAGTACTTC. This gives the protein CASSPPLSQGAKNIQYF.

The chain employs TRBV2 and TRBJ2-3; 9 nucleotides agree with TRBD2. Germline-derived CDR1 and CDR2 are SNHLY and FYNNEI. V was pared by 5 bases and J by 1 base, with 4 bases of the junction left unmatched. CDR3 length: 15 residues. The CDR3 reads CASSQRLAGTDTQYF. The CDR3 DNA follows: TGTGCCAGCAGTCAAAGACTAGCGGGCACAGATACGCAGTATTTT.